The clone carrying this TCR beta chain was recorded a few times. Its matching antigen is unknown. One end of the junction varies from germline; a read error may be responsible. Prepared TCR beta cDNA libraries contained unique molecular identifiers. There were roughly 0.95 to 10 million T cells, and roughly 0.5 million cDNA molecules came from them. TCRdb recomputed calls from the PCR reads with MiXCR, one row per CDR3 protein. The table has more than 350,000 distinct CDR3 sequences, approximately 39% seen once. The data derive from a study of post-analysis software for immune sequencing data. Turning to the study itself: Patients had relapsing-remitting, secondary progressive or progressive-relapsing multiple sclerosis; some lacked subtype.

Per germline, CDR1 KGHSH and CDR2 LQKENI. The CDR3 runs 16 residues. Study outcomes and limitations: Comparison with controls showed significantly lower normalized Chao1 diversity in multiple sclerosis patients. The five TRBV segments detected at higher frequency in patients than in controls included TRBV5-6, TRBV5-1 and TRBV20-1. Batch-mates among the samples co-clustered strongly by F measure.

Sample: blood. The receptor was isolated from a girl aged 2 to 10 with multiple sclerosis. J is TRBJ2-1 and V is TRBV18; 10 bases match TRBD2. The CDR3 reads CASPPQPQTSGNEQFF. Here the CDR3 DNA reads TGTGCCAGCCCACCACAACCTCAGACTAGCGGGAATGAGCAGTTCTTC.